The 13 T cell receptor beta chains given below trace back to one sample, sequenced in a study of CD8 T cells in ankylosing spondylitis. TCRdb recomputed calls from the 5' RACE reads with MiXCR, one row per CDR3 protein. The sample lists about 340,000 distinct CDR3 sequences, roughly 14% occurring once. Sequenced material: blood, either unsorted or a sorted T cell fraction (not recorded which). These receptors came from a male donor with ankylosing spondylitis or in good health (not recorded which).

This clonotype turned up a few times. The genes are TRBV7-2 and TRBJ1-5; D is undetermined. CDR1 and CDR2 (germline): SGHTA, FQGNSA. V was clipped by 5 bases and J by 3 bases, with 14 bases between them. This CDR3 has 15 residues. CDR3 region: CASSLEGGTNQPQHF. The CDR3 DNA is TGTGCCAGCAGCCTCGAGGGAGGAACCAATCAGCCCCAGCATTTT.

CDR3 sequence: CASTRKWGHYTF. The CDR3 region has the DNA TGTGCCAGCACTCGCAAATGGGGTCACTACACCTTC. The rearrangement uses TRBV2 and TRBJ1-2; D is uncertain. The length of the CDR3 is 12 residues. The V end was cut by 7 bases, the J end by 10 bases, with 16 bases between. Per germline, CDR1 SNHLY and CDR2 FYNNEI.

This clonotype was detected ten times or more. V and J are TRBV5-1 and TRBJ2-2; either TRBD1 or TRBD2 may fit D (5 bases each). V was trimmed by 2 bases and J by 7 bases, leaving 18 bases between them. CDR3 length: 16 residues. Germline CDR1 is SGHRS and CDR2 is YFSETQ. CDR3 DNA sequence: TGCGCCAGCAGCTTAAGGGGACCCACGGACGACGGGGAGCTGTTTTTT. As protein: CASSLRGPTDDGELFF.

The chain is built from TRBV5-1 and TRBJ2-7, with D unresolved. The CDR3 is 15 residues long. V lost 0 bases and J lost 2, with 12 bases in between. Per the germline V gene, CDR1 is SGHRS and CDR2 is YFSETQ. The DNA for the CDR3 is TGCGCCAGCAGCTTGGAGTACCCCACCGCCTACGAGCAGTACTTC. Its translation is CASSLEYPTAYEQYF.

This clonotype was detected many times. The chain has TRBV3-1 and TRBJ1-1; D may be TRBD1 (6 bases). The CDR3 is 12 residues long. Germline V gene sequence: CDR1 LGHDT, CDR2 YNNKEL (reference sequence). Trimming cost V 1 base and J 8 bases, with 8 bases left between them. CDR3 residues: CASSQAGAEAFF. The CDR3 bases are TGTGCCAGCAGCCAAGCGGGGGCGGAAGCTTTCTTT.

The rearrangement links TRBV12-3 or TRBV12-4 to TRBJ2-1; 9 positions agree with TRBD1. The CDR3 sequence is 15 residues long. V gave up 3 bases and J gave up 8 bases; unmatched junction bases: 8. In DNA form, the CDR3 reads TGTGCCAGCAGTTTCTCGGGACAGGGTAACCATGAGCAGTTCTTC. It encodes CASSFSGQGNHEQFF.

This clonotype occurred a few times. This chain connects TRBV5-1 to TRBJ1-2; 9 bases are shared with TRBD1. The germline V gene has CDR1 SGHRS and CDR2 YFSETQ. The ends lost 0 bases at V and 8 bases at J; junction bases unmatched: 17. This CDR3 has 18 amino acids. In DNA, the CDR3 is TGCGCCAGCAGCTTGGCCCCCGGACAGGGGACCTTACTCTCCGGCTACACCTTC. As protein: CASSLAPGQGTLLSGYTF.

In this sample, this clonotype turned up many times. This rearrangement joins TRBV12-3 or TRBV12-4 to TRBJ2-7; D is possibly TRBD1 (6 bases). The CDR3 consists of 15 residues. Trimming removed 2 bases at V and 5 bases at J, with 16 bases between. In DNA, the CDR3 is TGTGCCAGCAGTTTACGAGGGGGTCCCAAGGACGAGCAGTACTTC. This translates into CASSLRGGPKDEQYF.

This clonotype was seen a few times. The rearrangement joins TRBV20-1 to TRBJ2-2; 9 bases line up with TRBD2. The CDR3 sequence is 16 residues long. The germline V gene has CDR1 DFQATT and CDR2 SNEGSKA (reference sequence). V trimming: 4 bases; J trimming: 6 bases; junction bases outside the gene matches: 12. CDR3 amino acids: CSANSQGLAASGELFF. CDR3 in DNA: TGCAGTGCTAACAGTCAGGGACTAGCTGCGTCCGGGGAGCTGTTTTTT.

Here the CDR3 DNA reads TGCAGTGCCAGAATGGGACAGGGCTACTACAATGAGCAGTTCTTC. Translated, it gives CSARMGQGYYNEQFF. The gene calls are TRBV20-1 and TRBJ2-1, with 9 positions matching TRBD1. There are 15 residues in the CDR3. After removal of 6 bases from V and 3 bases from J, the junction contained 9 bases not matched to a gene. The V gene's germline CDR1 is DFQATT and CDR2 SNEGSKA (reference sequence).

This clonotype appeared a few times. This rearrangement joins TRBV6-2 or TRBV6-3 to TRBJ1-2, with D maybe TRBD1 (5 bases). Trimming removed 2 bases at V and 4 bases at J, with 11 bases between. Germline CDR1 MNHEY, CDR2 SVGEGT. The CDR3 loop spans 14 amino acids. CDR3 sequence (DNA): TGTGCCAGCAGTTACCCTCAGGGAAGCTATGGCTACACCTTC. Amino acid sequence: CASSYPQGSYGYTF.

The V call is TRBV12-3 or TRBV12-4, the J call TRBJ2-1; TRBD1 matches at 9 bases. Unmatched junction bases numbered 10, after V lost 3 bases and J lost 7 bases. CDR3 length: 16 amino acids. CDR3 in amino acids: CASSLGERTGANEQFF. The CDR3 DNA is TGTGCCAGCAGTTTGGGTGAAAGGACAGGGGCAAATGAGCAGTTCTTC.

This clonotype was observed a handful of times. This rearrangement joins TRBV10-3 to TRBJ2-1; D is possibly TRBD2 (5 bases). Looked up from germline, CDR1 is ENHRY and CDR2 is SYGVKD. Trimming shortened V by 4 bases and J by 9 bases, and 13 bases separated the two germline ends. CDR3 length: 13 amino acids. CDR3 in amino acids: CAISGASSGEQFF. DNA for the CDR3: TGTGCCATCAGTGGGGCTAGCTCTGGTGAGCAGTTCTTC.